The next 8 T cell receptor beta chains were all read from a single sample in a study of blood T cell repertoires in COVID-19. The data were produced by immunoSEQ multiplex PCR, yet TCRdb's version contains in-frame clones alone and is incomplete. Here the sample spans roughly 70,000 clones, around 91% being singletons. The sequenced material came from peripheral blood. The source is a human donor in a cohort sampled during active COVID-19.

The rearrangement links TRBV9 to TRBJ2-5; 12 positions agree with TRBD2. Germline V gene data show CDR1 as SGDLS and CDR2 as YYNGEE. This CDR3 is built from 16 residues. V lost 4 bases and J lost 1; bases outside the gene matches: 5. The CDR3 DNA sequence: TGTGCCAGCAGCTCCCGGACTAGCGGGGTCCAAGAGACCCAGTACTTC. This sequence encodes CASSSRTSGVQETQYF.

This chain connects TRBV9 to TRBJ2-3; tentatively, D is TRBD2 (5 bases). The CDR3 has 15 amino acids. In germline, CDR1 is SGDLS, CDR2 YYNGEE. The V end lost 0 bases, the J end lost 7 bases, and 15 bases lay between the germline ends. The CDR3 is CASSVESRTDYTQYF. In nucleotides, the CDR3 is TGTGCCAGCAGCGTAGAGTCTAGGACTGATTATACGCAGTATTTT.

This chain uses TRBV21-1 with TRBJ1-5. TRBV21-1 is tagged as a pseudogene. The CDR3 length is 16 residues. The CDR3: CASSTGTRNSNQPQHF. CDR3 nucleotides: TGTGCCAGCAGCACCGGGACTCGGAATAGCAATCAGCCCCAGCATTTT.

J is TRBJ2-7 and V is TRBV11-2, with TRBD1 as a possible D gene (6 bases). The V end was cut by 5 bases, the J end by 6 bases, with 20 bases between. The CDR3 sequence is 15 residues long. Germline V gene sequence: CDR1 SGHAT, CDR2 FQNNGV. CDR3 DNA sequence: TGTGCCAGCAGCCTAAACAGGGAATCAGGCTTCGAGCAGTACTTC. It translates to CASSLNRESGFEQYF.

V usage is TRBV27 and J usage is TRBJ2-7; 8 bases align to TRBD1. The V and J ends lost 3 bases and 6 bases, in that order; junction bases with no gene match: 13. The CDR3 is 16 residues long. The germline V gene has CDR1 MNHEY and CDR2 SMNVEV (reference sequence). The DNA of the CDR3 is TGTGCCAGCAGTTTCTTACAGGGGGAGTCTATCGGCGAGCAGTACTTC. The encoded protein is CASSFLQGESIGEQYF.

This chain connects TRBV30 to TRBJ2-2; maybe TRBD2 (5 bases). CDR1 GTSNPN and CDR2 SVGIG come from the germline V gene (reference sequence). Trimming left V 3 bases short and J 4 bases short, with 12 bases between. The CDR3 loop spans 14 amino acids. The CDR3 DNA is TGTGCCTGGAGGGGCGGAGGAGGCACCGGGGAGCTGTTTTTT. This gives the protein CAWRGGGGTGELFF. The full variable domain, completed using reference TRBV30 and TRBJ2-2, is SQTIHQWPATLVQPVGSPLSLECTVEGTSNPNLYWYRQAAGRGLQLLFYSVGIGQISSEVPQNLSASRPQDRQFILSSKKLLLSDSGFYLCAWRGGGGTGELFFGEGSRLTVL.

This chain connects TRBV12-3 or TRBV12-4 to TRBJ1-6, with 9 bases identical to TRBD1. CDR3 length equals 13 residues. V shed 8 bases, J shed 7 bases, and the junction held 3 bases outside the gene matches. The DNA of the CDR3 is TGTGCCAGCGGTACAGGGGGCAATTCACCCCTCCACTTT. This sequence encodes CASGTGGNSPLHF.

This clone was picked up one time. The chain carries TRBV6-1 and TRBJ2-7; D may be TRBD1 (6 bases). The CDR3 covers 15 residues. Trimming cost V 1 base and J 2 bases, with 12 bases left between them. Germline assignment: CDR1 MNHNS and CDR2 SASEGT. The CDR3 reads CASSEGTALTYEQYF. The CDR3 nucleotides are TGTGCCAGCAGTGAAGGGACAGCCCTTACCTACGAGCAGTACTTC.